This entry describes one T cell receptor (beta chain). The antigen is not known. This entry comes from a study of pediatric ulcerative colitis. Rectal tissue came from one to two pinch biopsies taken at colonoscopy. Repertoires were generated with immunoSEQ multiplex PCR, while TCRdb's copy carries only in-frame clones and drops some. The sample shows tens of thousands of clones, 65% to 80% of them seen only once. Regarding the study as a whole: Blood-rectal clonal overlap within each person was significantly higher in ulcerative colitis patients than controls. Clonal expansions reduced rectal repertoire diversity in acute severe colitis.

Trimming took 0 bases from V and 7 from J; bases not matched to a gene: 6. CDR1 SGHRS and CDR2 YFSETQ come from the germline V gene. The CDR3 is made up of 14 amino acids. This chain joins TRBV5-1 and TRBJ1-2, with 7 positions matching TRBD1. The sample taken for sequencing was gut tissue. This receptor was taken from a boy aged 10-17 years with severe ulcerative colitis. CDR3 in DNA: TGCGCCAGCAGCTTGGTGGAGGGGGCGCGTGGCTACACCTTC. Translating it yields CASSLVEGARGYTF.